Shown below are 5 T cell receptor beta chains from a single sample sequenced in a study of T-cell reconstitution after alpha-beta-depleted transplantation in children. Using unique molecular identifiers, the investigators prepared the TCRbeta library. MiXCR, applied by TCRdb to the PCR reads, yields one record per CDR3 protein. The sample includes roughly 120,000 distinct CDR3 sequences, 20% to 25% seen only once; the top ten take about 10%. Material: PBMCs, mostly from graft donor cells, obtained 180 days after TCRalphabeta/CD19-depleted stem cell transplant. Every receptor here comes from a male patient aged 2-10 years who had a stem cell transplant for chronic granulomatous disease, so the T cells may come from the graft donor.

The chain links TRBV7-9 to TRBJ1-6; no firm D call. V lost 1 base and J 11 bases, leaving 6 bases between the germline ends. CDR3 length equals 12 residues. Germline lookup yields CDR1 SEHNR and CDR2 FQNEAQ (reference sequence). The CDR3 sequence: CASSLGEAPLHF. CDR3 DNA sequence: TGTGCCAGCAGCTTAGGAGAAGCACCCCTCCACTTT.

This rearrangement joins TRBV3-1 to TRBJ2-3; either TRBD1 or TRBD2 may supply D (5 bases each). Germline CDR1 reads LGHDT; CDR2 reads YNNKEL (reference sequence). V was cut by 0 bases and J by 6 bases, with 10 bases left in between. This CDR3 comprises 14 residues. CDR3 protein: CASSQDVRGDTQYF. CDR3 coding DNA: TGTGCCAGCAGCCAAGATGTGAGGGGCGATACGCAGTATTTT.

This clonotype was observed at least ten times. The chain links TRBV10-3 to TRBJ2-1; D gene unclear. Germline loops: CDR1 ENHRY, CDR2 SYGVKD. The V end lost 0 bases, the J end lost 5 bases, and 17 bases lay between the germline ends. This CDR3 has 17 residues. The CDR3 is CAISESSFYTSHNEQFF. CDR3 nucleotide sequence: TGTGCCATCAGTGAGTCGAGTTTTTATACGTCCCACAATGAGCAGTTCTTC.

The CDR3 DNA follows: TGTGCCAGCAGTCCCCTGGGACTAGCGGGGGAGCAGTACTTC. The encoded protein is CASSPLGLAGEQYF. This chain connects TRBV6-5 to TRBJ2-7; 13 bases fit TRBD2. This CDR3 region has 14 residues. After removal of 5 bases from V and 7 bases from J, the junction contained 5 bases not matched to a gene. The germline CDR1 and CDR2 sequences are MNHEY and SVGAGI.

For the CDR3, the DNA is TGCGCCAGCAGCTTGAAGACGGGCGGGGAGCTGTTTTTT. Translating gives CASSLKTGGELFF. V gene TRBV5-1 combines with J gene TRBJ2-2, with D uncertain. Trimming removed 1 base at V and 7 bases at J, with 8 bases between. The germline gives CDR1 SGHRS, CDR2 YFSETQ. This CDR3 is built from 13 residues.